The 20 T cell receptor beta chains presented below share a single source sample, sequenced in a study of regulatory T cells in long-lasting Graves disease. Combining iRepertoire HTBI primers with Arm-PCR of CDR3 regions, the authors built TCR beta libraries. MiXCR, applied by TCRdb to the multiplex PCR reads, yields one record per CDR3 protein. Among about 430,000 distinct CDR3 sequences, roughly 23% were seen once, and the ten largest hold roughly an eighth. As for time point: persistent/refractory GD, antithyroid drugs over 5 years with positive TRAb. Extracted RNA from PBMCs served as the source of the TCR library. Sequenced material: peripheral blood mononuclear cells (PBMCs), taken when the disease was refractory, from a patient treated with antithyroid drugs. These receptor sequences come from a female donor with Graves disease.

This clonotype appeared many times. The chain employs TRBV28 and TRBJ1-5; the D is unclear. With 10 bases removed from V and 1 base from J, the gap between germline ends came to 14 bases. CDR1 MDHEN and CDR2 SYDVKM come from the germline V gene. The CDR3 length is 14 residues. DNA of the CDR3: TGTGCCACCAAAGCGTTAGGGAGCAATCAGCCCCAGCATTTT. Its translation is CATKALGSNQPQHF.

This clonotype was recorded at least ten times. The chain uses TRBV27 and TRBJ2-1, with 10 bases aligning to TRBD2. The J segment lost 0 bases and the V segment lost 4 bases, leaving 9 bases of the junction unmatched. The CDR3 runs to 18 residues. The V gene's germline CDR1 is MNHEY and CDR2 SMNVEV (reference sequence). The CDR3 DNA sequence: TGTGCCAGCAGTTATGGACTAGCGGAGCCAAGCTCCTACAATGAGCAGTTCTTC. This sequence encodes CASSYGLAEPSSYNEQFF.

This clonotype was counted at least ten times. The V call is TRBV6-1, the J call TRBJ2-2, with a weak D call TRBD1 (5 bases). The V and J ends lost 7 bases and 4 bases respectively, with 16 bases between them. Germline V gene sequence: CDR1 MNHNS, CDR2 SASEGT. The CDR3 is 15 residues long. Written as DNA, the CDR3 is TGTGCCAGCAACTTCGACAGCGTCCCCACCGGGGAGCTGTTTTTT. Translation gives CASNFDSVPTGELFF.

This clonotype showed up just a few times. The chain has TRBV9 and TRBJ2-5, with D uncertain. V was pared by 0 bases and J by 1 base, with 7 bases between. The CDR3 runs to 14 residues. From germline, CDR1 is SGDLS and CDR2 YYNGEE. CDR3 region: CASSVEASQETQYF. DNA for the CDR3: TGTGCCAGCAGCGTAGAGGCCTCCCAAGAGACCCAGTACTTC.

This clonotype was counted ten times or more. The chain recombines TRBV5-5 with TRBJ1-2, with D tentatively TRBD1 (6 bases). CDR1 and CDR2 (germline): SGHKS, YYEKEE (reference sequence). The CDR3 consists of 14 residues. Between the trimmed V and J ends, which lost 4 bases and 0 bases, there was a span of 10 bases. This CDR3 reads CASSPDSSNYGYTF. CDR3 coding DNA: TGTGCCAGCAGCCCGGACAGTTCTAACTATGGCTACACCTTC. The variable domain in full, with the rest retrieved from reference TRBV5-5 and TRBJ1-2, is DAGVTQSPTHLIKTRGQQVTLRCSPISGHKSVSWYQQVLGQGPQFIFQYYEKEERGRGNFPDRFSARQFPNYSSELNVNALLLGDSALYLCASSPDSSNYGYTFGSGTRLTVV.

The V gene is TRBV20-1, the J gene TRBJ2-6; D unresolved. V lost 2 bases and J 4 bases, leaving 9 bases between the germline ends. Germline V gene data show CDR1 as DFQATT and CDR2 as SNEGSKA (reference sequence). The CDR3 covers 14 residues. The chain's CDR3 is CSARPESGANVLTF. In DNA, the CDR3 is TGCAGTGCTAGACCGGAGTCCGGGGCCAACGTCCTGACTTTC.

This clonotype was recorded at least ten times. The chain couples TRBV28 to TRBJ2-7; D is possibly TRBD1 or TRBD2 (5 bases each). CDR3 length: 15 residues. Trimming pared 3 bases from V and 1 base from J, leaving 13 bases between. Germline V lookup: CDR1 MDHEN, CDR2 SYDVKM. The CDR3 sequence is CASSLTGRLSYEQYF. The DNA for the CDR3 is TGTGCCAGCAGTTTGACGGGGCGACTATCCTACGAGCAGTACTTC.

J is TRBJ1-1 and V is TRBV7-9; the D gene is possibly TRBD1 (6 bases). Germline CDR1 is SEHNR and CDR2 is FQNEAQ (reference sequence). V lost 5 bases and J 5 bases, leaving 12 bases between the germline ends. This CDR3 has 13 amino acids. CDR3 sequence (DNA): TGTGCCAGCAGCCCCCCAGGGGAGACTGAAGCTTTCTTT. Protein sequence: CASSPPGETEAFF.

This clonotype was seen ten or more times. The rearrangement joins TRBV28 to TRBJ1-5, with 9 bases fitting TRBD1. The junction had 8 bases not matched to a gene; V was cut back by 6 bases and J by 8 bases. This CDR3 has 14 residues. Germline V lookup: CDR1 MDHEN, CDR2 SYDVKM. CDR3 region: CASRQPGQGKPQHF. The CDR3 nucleotides are TGTGCCAGCAGACAGCCGGGACAGGGTAAGCCCCAGCATTTT.

This clonotype was counted many times. This chain connects TRBV13 to TRBJ2-7, with 10 bases matching TRBD1. CDR1 and CDR2 (germline): PRHDT, FYEKMQ (reference sequence). The length of the CDR3 is 14 residues. The V and J ends lost 5 bases and 7 bases, in that order; junction bases with no gene match: 8. CDR3 amino acids: CASSPGTGVGEQYF. The CDR3 DNA reads TGTGCCAGCAGCCCTGGGACAGGGGTTGGGGAGCAGTACTTC.

This clonotype was seen more than once but under ten times. J is TRBJ2-4 and V is TRBV5-4; possibly TRBD1 for D (6 bases). Trimming pared 2 bases from V and 8 bases from J, leaving 11 bases between. The CDR3 is 13 amino acids. From germline, CDR1 is SGHNT and CDR2 YYREEE (reference sequence). CDR3 protein: CASSLQGTDIQYF. CDR3 bases: TGTGCCAGCAGCTTACAGGGTACCGACATTCAGTACTTC.

There are many counts of this clonotype. This rearrangement joins TRBV28 to TRBJ2-7; D is ambiguous. Trimming pared 3 bases from V and 2 bases from J, leaving 5 bases between. The CDR3 is 12 residues long. CDR1 is MDHEN and CDR2 is SYDVKM in the germline V gene. The CDR3 nucleotides are TGTGCCAGCAGTTTGCTGCCCTACGAGCAGTACTTC. Translating gives CASSLLPYEQYF.

The J gene is TRBJ1-1, the V gene TRBV20-1; D remains unclear. CDR3 size: 13 residues. Germline V CDR1 and CDR2: DFQATT, SNEGSKA (reference sequence). V dropped 6 bases and J dropped 0 bases, with 11 bases sitting between them. The CDR3 loop is CSAKDVVNTEAFF. Written as DNA, the CDR3 is TGCAGTGCCAAGGACGTAGTGAACACTGAAGCTTTCTTT.

The gene calls are TRBV30 and TRBJ1-2; the D gene is possibly TRBD1 (6 bases). This CDR3 region has 15 residues. The germline gives CDR1 GTSNPN, CDR2 SVGIG (reference sequence). Trimming cost V 4 bases and J 4 bases, with 19 bases left between them. The CDR3 DNA is TGTGCCTGGACCCCAGGGGAGGCACTCAGCTATGGCTACACCTTC. The encoded protein is CAWTPGEALSYGYTF.

This clonotype was seen ten or more times. V gene TRBV3-1 combines with J gene TRBJ2-2; D gene ambiguous. The germline V and J ends were trimmed by 0 bases and 5 bases, with 4 bases remaining between them. Germline V gives CDR1 LGHDT, CDR2 YNNKEL (reference sequence). CDR3 size: 13 residues. The CDR3 nucleotides are TGTGCCAGCAGCCAAGAATGGACCGGGGAGCTGTTTTTT. It is translated as CASSQEWTGELFF. Variable domain in full (rest from reference TRBV3-1 and TRBJ2-2): DTAVSQTPKYLVTQMGNDKSIKCEQNLGHDTMYWYKQDSKKFLKIMFSYNNKELIINETVPNRFSPKSPDKAHLNLHINSLELGDSAVYFCASSQEWTGELFFGEGSRLTVL.

This clonotype was seen a handful of times. The chain uses TRBV7-9 and TRBJ2-7; 7 positions match TRBD1. The V segment lost 4 bases and the J segment 5 bases; nucleotides outside the gene matches: 5. The V gene's germline CDR1 is SEHNR and CDR2 FQNEAQ (reference sequence). The CDR3 is made up of 13 amino acids. CDR3 in DNA: TGTGCCAGCAGCTCGACAGGGCGGAACGAGCAGTACTTC. Its translation is CASSSTGRNEQYF.

The chain joins TRBV4-1 to TRBJ2-5; D is uncertain. Deletions cut 0 bases from V and 2 bases from J, with 13 bases between. The CDR3 totals 16 residues. The germline CDR1 and CDR2 sequences are MGHRA and YSYEKL. This CDR3 reads CASSQESRAPQETQYF. The DNA for the CDR3 is TGCGCCAGCAGCCAAGAAAGTAGGGCGCCTCAAGAGACCCAGTACTTC.

This clonotype was observed many times. The J gene is TRBJ2-5, the V gene TRBV12-3 or TRBV12-4, with 10 positions matching TRBD2. With V trimmed by 5 bases and J by 4 bases, 16 bases remained unmatched. This CDR3 is 18 amino acids long. The CDR3 loop is CASSPLPSESSGRETQYF. The CDR3 DNA reads TGTGCCAGCAGTCCCCTCCCCTCCGAATCTAGCGGGAGAGAGACCCAGTACTTC.

This chain connects TRBV20-1 to TRBJ1-2, with 8 bases identical to TRBD1. There are 14 residues in the CDR3. V gave up 0 bases and J gave up 4 bases; unmatched junction bases: 4. Per the germline V gene, CDR1 is DFQATT and CDR2 is SNEGSKA (reference sequence). The CDR3 DNA reads TGCAGTGCTAGAGACTCCGACAGGGGCTATGGCTACACCTTC. It translates to CSARDSDRGYGYTF.

This clonotype was seen ten or more times. The chain recombines TRBV27 with TRBJ1-2; unclear D gene. The CDR3 is made up of 14 amino acids. V shed 7 bases and J shed 0 bases, with 12 bases lying between them. In germline, CDR1 is MNHEY, CDR2 SMNVEV (reference sequence). Here the CDR3 reads CASKIGRANYGYTF. For the CDR3, the DNA is TGTGCCAGCAAGATCGGAAGGGCTAACTATGGCTACACCTTC.